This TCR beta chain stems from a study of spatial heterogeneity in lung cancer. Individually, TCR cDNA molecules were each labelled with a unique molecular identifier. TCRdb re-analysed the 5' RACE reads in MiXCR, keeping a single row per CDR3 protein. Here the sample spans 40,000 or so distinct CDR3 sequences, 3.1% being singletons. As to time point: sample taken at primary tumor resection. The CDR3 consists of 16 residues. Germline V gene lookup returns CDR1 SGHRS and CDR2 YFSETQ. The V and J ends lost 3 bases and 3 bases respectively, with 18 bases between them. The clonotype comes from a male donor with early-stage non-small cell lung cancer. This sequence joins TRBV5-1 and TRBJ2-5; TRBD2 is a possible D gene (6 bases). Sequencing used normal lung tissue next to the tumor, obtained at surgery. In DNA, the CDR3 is TGCGCCAGCAGCTGGGGCCTAGCGAAAGTCGAAGAGACCCAGTACTTC. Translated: CASSWGLAKVEETQYF.